These T cell receptor beta chains were read from a single sample in a study of control samples from healthy donors and cancer patients. Only in-frame clones appear in the TCRdb table, and some are missing; sequencing was by immunoSEQ multiplex PCR. Of some 140,000 clones listed, 80% to 90% were seen once; the top ten hold 8.5% to 9.5%. Specimen: blood. All receptors come from a woman aged 30 to 39 in good health. Each CDR3 is given with its conserved first and last residue. Only part of the rows carry a size: once, few, many, or a class if the clone is expanded.

>TRBV30|-
CAWSVLSGVGAFF
>TRBV19|-
CASSPRTSGRKNEQFF
>TRBV13|-
CASSLDYYNEQFF
>TRBV4-1|-
CASSQVTSGRYEQYF
>TRBV28|-
CASSLAYADTQYF
>TRBV7-2|-
CASSRDYYNEQFF
>TRBV18|-
CASSPSGQPNYGYTF
>TRBV2|once
CASNAIDSLQETQYF
>TRBV9|-
CASSTGTSGRYRETQYF
>TRBV20-1|-
CSASESAAGQETQYF
>TRBV25-1|-
CASSESTSQETQYF
>TRBV28|-
CASSFRGTQYF
>TRBV9|-
CASSVEGGDYEQYF
>TRBV30|-
CAWSRVGGTEAFF
>TRBV5-1|-
CASSLAGEGVGYTF
>TRBV5-8|-
CASSSTGSLDEQFF
>TRBV28|-
CASSGGTYYNSPLHF
>TRBV4-1|-
CASSGSTDTQYF
>TRBV27|-
CASSSGAAGEEKLFF
>TRBV5-6|-
CASSLVMLEYNEQFF
>TRBV11-2|-
CASSLDWGRGREQYF
>TRBV28|-
CASSPHRNSNQPQHF
>TRBV3-1/TRBV3-2|-
CASSPDRPYYGYTF
>TRBV2|-
CASSVVRGHYTEAFF
>TRBV2|-
CASRGVRSSYNEQFF
>TRBV19|-
CASSIGFLYGDTQYF
>TRBV7-8|-
CASSPLPAADTQYF
>TRBV29-1|-
CSVGQGTYGYTF
>TRBV5-1|few
CASSLALAGVVNEQFF
>TRBV30|-
CAWSDWTTNTEAFF
>TRBV4-1|-
CASSQMEGPISLANYGYTF